A selection of T cell receptor beta chains follows, all from one sample in a study of blood T cell repertoires in COVID-19. Profiling relied on immunoSEQ multiplex PCR, and the TCRdb table lists in-frame clones only, not all of them. The data contain approximately 180,000 clones, about 78% of them seen just once; the ten biggest clones take up around a sixth. Material: PBMCs or T cells enriched from blood (not recorded which). Receptor source: a woman between 50 and 59 years old who had recovered from COVID-19. The CDR3 runs from the conserved cysteine through the conserved F or W. Each record gives: D gene, clone size, V gene, J gene, CDR3 DNA, CDR3 protein. The D gene is left open where the match is weak. Where a row states a size, it is once, few, many or the class of an expanded clone; other rows omit it.

-	-	TRBV2	TRBJ1-1	TGTGCCAGCAAAGAGAGCATGAACACTGAAGCTTTCTTT	CASKESMNTEAFF
-	-	TRBV9	TRBJ2-7	TGTGCCAGCAGCGGTGGGACGGGAGACCTCTACGAGCAGTACTTC	CASSGGTGDLYEQYF
-	-	TRBV7-8	TRBJ2-7	TGTGCCAGCAGCTTAGGGTTCTCGCCCGGGGAGGAGCAGTACTTC	CASSLGFSPGEEQYF
TRBD2	-	TRBV29-1	TRBJ2-1	TGCAGCGTTGAAGACTGGACTAGCGGCAAACTCAATGAGCAGTTCTTC	CSVEDWTSGKLNEQFF
-	-	TRBV3-1/TRBV3-2	TRBJ1-2	TGTGCCAGCAGCCAAGAAGGAGCTTATGGCTACACCTTC	CASSQEGAYGYTF
TRBD1	-	TRBV5-1	TRBJ1-2	TGCGCCAGCAGCTCTCGGACAGGGATGGACTATGGCTACACCTTC	CASSSRTGMDYGYTF
TRBD1	-	TRBV27	TRBJ1-5	TGTGCCAGCAGTTTATCAATTAGACAGGGGCGCGGGTGGCGCAATCAGCCCCAGCATTTT	CASSLSIRQGRGWRNQPQHF
-	-	TRBV4-3	TRBJ2-6	TGCGCCAGCAGCCTCCGGACAGCAAGCTCTGGGGCCAACGTCCTGACTTTC	CASSLRTASSGANVLTF
TRBD1	-	TRBV11-2	TRBJ2-7	TGTGCCAGCACCCAGTTCGACAGGGGCTACGAGCAGTACTTC	CASTQFDRGYEQYF
-	-	TRBV30	TRBJ1-5	TGTGCCTGGAGTGTAGAGGGGAGGCAGCCCCAGCATTTT	CAWSVEGRQPQHF
-	-	TRBV19	TRBJ1-6	TGTGCCAGTAGTACGAGTTATTCACCCCTCCACTTT	CASSTSYSPLHF
TRBD1	-	TRBV19	TRBJ2-2	TGTGCCAGTAGAAACGCCGTTCGACAGGGAAACACCGGGGAGCTGTTTTTT	CASRNAVRQGNTGELFF
-	-	TRBV4-3	TRBJ2-7	TGCGCCAGCAGCCAAGATCACCAGGGAGGCTACGAGCAGTACTTC	CASSQDHQGGYEQYF
-	once	TRBV9	TRBJ1-1	TGTGCCAGCAGCGTAGTTCCGGGGTGGGGGAACACTGAAGCTTTCTTT	CASSVVPGWGNTEAFF
-	-	TRBV10-3	TRBJ1-6	TGTGCCATCAGTGAGCCCGGACAGTATAATTCAGCCCTCCACTTT	CAISEPGQYNSALHF
TRBD2	-	TRBV7-6	TRBJ2-3	TGTGCCAGCAGCTCCGATCCCGGACTAGCGGGGTATGGGGCAGATACGCAGTATTTT	CASSSDPGLAGYGADTQYF
-	-	TRBV3-1/TRBV3-2	TRBJ2-6	TGTGCCAGCAGCCAAGACTATCAGGGGCAGGGCACCGGGGCCAACGTCCTGACTTTC	CASSQDYQGQGTGANVLTF
TRBD2	-	TRBV6-4	TRBJ2-7	TGTGCCAGCAGTGAGACCGCGGCTAGCGGGAGCAAGCAGTACTTC	CASSETAASGSKQYF
-	-	TRBV5-1	TRBJ1-5	TGCGCCAGTGGAGGACTGCCGGGGAAGCCCCAGCATTTT	CASGGLPGKPQHF
-	many	TRBV3-1/TRBV3-2	TRBJ1-3	TGTGCCAGCAGCCGAGAGCCCCTGAGCTCTGGAAACACCATATATTTT	CASSREPLSSGNTIYF
-	-	TRBV10-1	TRBJ2-1	TGCGCCAGCAGTGATTGGGACATCTACAATGAGCAGTTCTTC	CASSDWDIYNEQFF
-	-	TRBV19	TRBJ2-3	TGTGCCAGTTTACAGCCCCCCTCGCAGTATTTT	CASLQPPSQYF
-	-	TRBV7-2	TRBJ2-5	TGTGCCAGCAGCTTCGGACTGCAAGAGACCCAGTACTTC	CASSFGLQETQYF
-	once	TRBV7-2	TRBJ2-1	TGTGCCAGCAGCTCGGCCGGCCCCCCGGTGGGGCTCAATGAGCAGTTCTTC	CASSSAGPPVGLNEQFF
-	-	TRBV3-1/TRBV3-2	TRBJ1-1	TGTGCCAGCAGCCCACAGGGCAGGAACACTGAAGCTTTCTTT	CASSPQGRNTEAFF
TRBD1	-	TRBV18	TRBJ1-3	TGTGCCAGCTCACAAAACCCGGGACAGGGATCTGGAAACACCATATATTTT	CASSQNPGQGSGNTIYF
-	-	TRBV28	TRBJ2-3	TGTGCCAGCAGCCTGGGAGTTACACACACAGATACGCAGTATTTT	CASSLGVTHTDTQYF
TRBD2	-	TRBV5-5	TRBJ2-5	TGTGCCAGCAGCTCAGAGCGGGGGCTGGGAGAGACCCAGTACTTC	CASSSERGLGETQYF
TRBD1	-	TRBV10-1	TRBJ1-1	TGCGCCAGCAGTAATACCGGGACAGCGAACACTGAAGCTTTCTTT	CASSNTGTANTEAFF
TRBD1	-	TRBV11-2	TRBJ1-1	TGTGCCAGCAGCTCTAGGGGGCTGGGTGCTTTCTTT	CASSSRGLGAFF
-	-	TRBV5-1	TRBJ2-3	TGCGCCAGCAGCTTGAGTCCCGGCGGCCGTGGGGATACGCAGTATTTT	CASSLSPGGRGDTQYF
TRBD1	-	TRBV28	TRBJ1-5	TGTGCCAGCAGTTTGGGGTTTGGAACAGGGGTTTATCAGCCCCAGCATTTT	CASSLGFGTGVYQPQHF
-	-	TRBV7-2	TRBJ2-3	TGTGCCAGCAGCCTCGGCACAGATACGCAGTATTTT	CASSLGTDTQYF
TRBD1	once	TRBV20-1	TRBJ1-5	TGCAGTGCTAGTGGCAGGGGGGAAGGTCAGCCCCAGCATTTT	CSASGRGEGQPQHF
-	-	TRBV3-1/TRBV3-2	TRBJ2-2	TGTGCCAGCAGCCAAGGCGGCGGCTCCACCGGGGAGCTGTTTTTT	CASSQGGGSTGELFF
TRBD1	-	TRBV28	TRBJ1-4	TGTGCCAGCAGCTTTCCGACAGGGGGCTCCGCCGAAAAACTGTTTTTT	CASSFPTGGSAEKLFF
TRBD1	-	TRBV5-6	TRBJ2-1	TGTGCCAGCATTACGGGGGGACAGGGGAACTACAATGAGCAGTTCTTC	CASITGGQGNYNEQFF
-	once	TRBV12-3/TRBV12-4	TRBJ2-1	TGTGCCAGCAGTTTCCGGGACAATGAGCAGTTCTTC	CASSFRDNEQFF
-	-	TRBV4-1	TRBJ2-7	TGCGCCAGCAGCCAAGAGTGGGCCAACGAGCAGTACTTC	CASSQEWANEQYF
-	-	TRBV10-3	TRBJ1-1	TGTGCCATCAGTGACAGGCCGGGGGCTGAAGCTTTCTTT	CAISDRPGAEAFF
TRBD1	few	TRBV5-5	TRBJ2-7	TGTGCCAGCAGCCGGGACAGGTTTTACGAGCAGTACTTC	CASSRDRFYEQYF
-	few	TRBV7-7	TRBJ2-2	TGTGCCAGCAGCTTACGGGGGGCAACCGGGGAGCTGTTTTTT	CASSLRGATGELFF
TRBD1	-	TRBV9	TRBJ1-3	TGTGCCAGCAGCGCCCGACAGGGGGCAGGAGGAAACACCATATATTTT	CASSARQGAGGNTIYF
TRBD1	-	TRBV7-9	TRBJ1-2	TGTGCCAGCAGCTTGGACAGGGGTGGAGGCTACACCTTC	CASSLDRGGGYTF
-	-	TRBV19	TRBJ2-3	TGTGCCAGTAGCACGGGGGTGGGAAGCACAGATACGCAGTATTTT	CASSTGVGSTDTQYF
-	-	TRBV27	TRBJ2-1	TGTGCCAGCAGTCCTTCTTTCTCTCCGAGGTCCTACAATGAGCAGTTCTTC	CASSPSFSPRSYNEQFF
TRBD2	-	TRBV6-2/TRBV6-3	TRBJ2-1	TGTGCCAGCAGTTATCCCCTAGCGGGTTCTGGGAATGAGCAGTTCTTC	CASSYPLAGSGNEQFF
TRBD2	once	TRBV3-1/TRBV3-2	TRBJ2-1	TGTGCCAGCAGAGGGACTAGCGGGACCTACAATGAGCAGTTCTTC	CASRGTSGTYNEQFF
TRBD1	few	TRBV13	TRBJ1-2	TGTGCCAGCAGCTTAGGTCAGGGGGACTATGGCTACACCTTC	CASSLGQGDYGYTF
TRBD2	-	TRBV5-4	TRBJ2-1	TGTGCCAGCAGCGAAATAGCGGGAGAAGGCAATGAGCAGTTCTTC	CASSEIAGEGNEQFF
-	-	TRBV19	TRBJ1-5	TGTGCCAGTAGTATTTGGAGCCCAGGGGTTGATCAGCCCCAGCATTTT	CASSIWSPGVDQPQHF
-	-	TRBV19	TRBJ2-7	TGTGCCAGCAGAAAGACGGGCTTTGCGGGCGATCCAGCCTCCTACGAGCAGTACTTC	CASRKTGFAGDPASYEQYF
TRBD2	-	TRBV4-2	TRBJ2-1	TGTGCCAGCAAAGGTTGGGCTAGCGGGAGTGATGAGCAGTTCTTC	CASKGWASGSDEQFF
TRBD2	-	TRBV7-3	TRBJ2-1	TGTGCCAGCAGCGAGACTAGCGGGACCTACAATGAGCAGTTCTTC	CASSETSGTYNEQFF